The rows below give T cell receptor beta chains drawn from one sample of a study of T cells after yellow fever vaccination. TCRdb reprocessed the 5' RACE reads with MiXCR, giving one entry per CDR3 protein. The repertoire holds roughly 85,000 distinct CDR3 sequences, 10% to 15% seen once, with under 30% in the top ten. The sequencing used CD8+ T cells not binding an NS4B(214-222) dextramer, sorted from PBMCs, collected around 3 weeks after the first yellow fever vaccination. The receptors come from a man aged 18 to 29 who received the YFV17D yellow fever vaccine. The CDR3 runs from the conserved cysteine through the conserved F or W. The D gene is left open where the match is weak. Some rows mark clone size as missing; the rest say once, few, many or name a class of expanded clone.

-,-,TRBV2,TRBJ2-5,TGTGCCAGCAGTGCGACCCAGTACTTC,CASSATQYF
-,-,TRBV15,TRBJ2-3,TGTGCCACCACCTCCAGGTATTCACGCGCGAGCACAGATACGCAGTATTTT,CATTSRYSRASTDTQYF
-,-,TRBV4-3,TRBJ2-7,TGCGCCAGCAGCCAAGAAGTTAACAGACCCTACGAGCAGTACTTC,CASSQEVNRPYEQYF
TRBD1,-,TRBV4-1,TRBJ1-1,TGCGCCAGCAGCCGACACGCTGACAGGGCGAACACTGAAGCTTTCTTT,CASSRHADRANTEAFF
-,-,TRBV7-9,TRBJ2-1,TGTGCCAGCAGCTGGTCCAATGAGCAGTTCTTC,CASSWSNEQFF
-,few,TRBV5-1,TRBJ1-2,TGCGCCAGCAGCCGTAGTACAGGGCTAGCTAACTATGGCTACACCTTC,CASSRSTGLANYGYTF
TRBD1,many,TRBV7-2,TRBJ1-2,TGTGCCAGCAGCTTTGACAGGGAGTATTCCTCCTATGGCTACACCTTC,CASSFDREYSSYGYTF
-,many,TRBV4-3,TRBJ2-3,TGCGCCAGCAGCCAAGGAGTGACATCCACAGATACGCAGTATTTT,CASSQGVTSTDTQYF
-,-,TRBV4-1,TRBJ1-2,TGCGCCAGCAGCCAAGATCTGGGCAGCTATGGCTACACCTTC,CASSQDLGSYGYTF
-,few,TRBV12-1,TRBJ2-7,TGTGCCAGCAGCTGTCGACCGACCAGACCGTCCTACGAGCAGTACTTC,CASSCRPTRPSYEQYF
-,few,TRBV10-3,TRBJ2-5,TGTGCCATCAGTGAGGGGAAACAAGAGACCCAGTACTTC,CAISEGKQETQYF
-,few,TRBV13,TRBJ2-6,TGTGCCAGCAGCTTAGCCGGGGGAGGAGGTTCTGGGGCCAACGTCCTGACTTTC,CASSLAGGGGSGANVLTF
TRBD1,few,TRBV7-9,TRBJ1-5,TGTGCCAGCAGCTTAGCCGGGACAGGGTACAGCAATCAGCCCCAGCATTTT,CASSLAGTGYSNQPQHF
-,few,TRBV7-8,TRBJ2-1,TGTGCCAGCAGCTTAGTTCCCCTCGCGGGGCCCTACAATGAGCAGTTCTTC,CASSLVPLAGPYNEQFF
TRBD1,many,TRBV12-3/TRBV12-4,TRBJ1-2,TGTGCCAGCAGTTCGACAGGGGGCATTGGCTACACCTTC,CASSSTGGIGYTF
-,-,TRBV5-1,TRBJ2-3,TGCGCCAGCAGCTTGGCCGAGGGTACTAGCACAGATACGCAGTATTTT,CASSLAEGTSTDTQYF
-,few,TRBV20-1,TRBJ2-1,TGCAGTGCTCGTTGCGGGGCGACCTACAATGAGCAGTTCTTC,CSARCGATYNEQFF
-,-,TRBV3-1,TRBJ2-6,TGTGCCAGCAGCCCGACGGGGGTGCTGTCTGGGGCCAACGTCCTGACTTTC,CASSPTGVLSGANVLTF
-,-,TRBV27,TRBJ2-1,TGTGCCAGCAGTTTAATGGGGGGAAGCAATGAGCAGTTCTTC,CASSLMGGSNEQFF
-,-,TRBV5-5,TRBJ2-1,TGTGCCAGCAGCCTTCGACAGTTCTCCTACAATGAGCAGTTCTTC,CASSLRQFSYNEQFF
-,few,TRBV7-9,TRBJ2-7,TGTGCCAGCAGTTCTTATTCCCTCGAGCAGTACTTC,CASSSYSLEQYF
-,many,TRBV28,TRBJ1-5,TGTGCCAGCAGTTTGATTAGGGATCAGCCCCAGCATTTT,CASSLIRDQPQHF
-,many,TRBV4-3,TRBJ2-5,TGCGCCAGCAGCCAAGATCTGGTGGGGCTCGGTGAGACCCAGTACTTC,CASSQDLVGLGETQYF
-,few,TRBV6-5,TRBJ2-2,TGTGCCAGCAGTTACTCAGGACTATACCACACCGGGGAGCTGTTTTTT,CASSYSGLYHTGELFF
-,-,TRBV6-5,TRBJ1-1,-,CASSSSGILGEAFF
TRBD2,few,TRBV4-1,TRBJ2-7,TGCGCCAGCAGCGCGCGGGGGGAGGGCGAGCAGTACTTC,CASSARGEGEQYF
-,few,TRBV11-1,TRBJ2-7,TGTGCCAGCAGCCAGGGACCCTACGAGCAGTACTTC,CASSQGPYEQYF
-,few,TRBV12-3/TRBV12-4,TRBJ2-3,TGTGCCAGCAGCAGCGGCTACGGAGATACGCAGTATTTT,CASSSGYGDTQYF
TRBD2,-,TRBV5-1,TRBJ2-3,TGCGCCAGCAGGGCGGGACTAGCTATAACTAATACGCAGTATTTT,CASRAGLAITNTQYF
-,-,TRBV4-1,TRBJ2-7,TGCGCCAGCAGCTCCGGTCCTTCAGACGAGCAGTACTTC,CASSSGPSDEQYF
-,few,TRBV14,TRBJ2-1,TGTGCCAGCAGCCAAGTCCCGGGTTCCGATGAGCAGTTCTTC,CASSQVPGSDEQFF
-,few,TRBV27,TRBJ2-6,TGTGCCAGCAGTTTAAGGGGGAGGTCTGGGGCCAACGTCCTGACTTTC,CASSLRGRSGANVLTF
-,-,TRBV20-1,TRBJ1-5,TGCAGTGCTAGAGAAACAGGACAGAGTAATCAGCCCCAGCATTTT,CSARETGQSNQPQHF
-,few,TRBV15,TRBJ2-1,TGTGCCACCAGCAGAGATCTCGGGACGGGGAATGAGCAGTTCTTC,CATSRDLGTGNEQFF
-,few,TRBV4-1,TRBJ2-7,TGCGCCAGCAGCCAAGTGGGTACCGCCTACGAGCAGTACTTC,CASSQVGTAYEQYF
-,-,TRBV21-1,TRBJ2-1,TGTGCCAGCAGCAAAGTAGGGACAGGGGGTTATAATGAGCAGTTCTTC,CASSKVGTGGYNEQFF
TRBD2,-,TRBV20-1,TRBJ2-1,TGCAGTGCTAGAGATCGAGCGGGGGGGCCGAATGAGCAGTTCTTC,CSARDRAGGPNEQFF
-,-,TRBV18,TRBJ2-3,TGTGCCAGCTCACCCGTCGACAGGCCCACAGATACGCAGTATTTT,CASSPVDRPTDTQYF
-,few,TRBV12-5,TRBJ1-1,TGTGCTAGTGGTTTCCGCAATAGGAATTCCGGGAACACTGAAGCTTTCTTT,CASGFRNRNSGNTEAFF
-,-,TRBV9,TRBJ2-5,TGTGCCAGCAGCGTAGACCCCCAAGAGACCCAGTACTTC,CASSVDPQETQYF
-,-,TRBV7-9,TRBJ2-2,TGTGCCAGCTCACTTTTAGGGCTACCCGGGGAGCTGTTTTTT,CASSLLGLPGELFF
-,-,TRBV12-5,TRBJ2-3,TGTGCTAGTGGTTTCGGCCGGGAGACAGATACGCAGTATTTT,CASGFGRETDTQYF
-,-,TRBV7-1,TRBJ1-4,TGTGCCAGCAGCTCTGGGCAGGAGAGTGAAAAACTGTTTTTT,CASSSGQESEKLFF
-,-,TRBV30,TRBJ2-7,TGTGCCTGGAGTGTCGGGCGGGTGGCCGACGAGCAGTACTTC,CAWSVGRVADEQYF
-,few,TRBV6-1,TRBJ1-5,TGTGCCAGCACCGAATGGGGGTCAGGCAATCAGCCCCAGCATTTT,CASTEWGSGNQPQHF
TRBD1,-,TRBV24-1,TRBJ2-3,TGTGCCACCAGTGATAACAGGGGGGTAGATACGCAGTATTTT,CATSDNRGVDTQYF
-,-,TRBV10-2,TRBJ2-1,TGCGCCAGCAGTGGTAGTGGCGGGGACTCCTACAATGAGCAGTTCTTC,CASSGSGGDSYNEQFF
-,few,TRBV5-1,TRBJ1-1,TGCGCCAGCAGCATGACCAAAGTCACTGAAGCTTTCTTT,CASSMTKVTEAFF
TRBD1,many,TRBV12-3/TRBV12-4,TRBJ1-6,TGTGCCAGCAGGACAGGGGAATCACCCCTCCACTTT,CASRTGESPLHF
-,-,TRBV27,TRBJ1-5,TGTGCCAGCAGATTACTAGGGGGGGATCAGCCCCAGCATTTT,CASRLLGGDQPQHF
TRBD1,-,TRBV6-8,TRBJ2-5,TGTGCCAGCAGTTACCTGTGTAACCCCGGGACAGGGGGCTTCGAGACCCAGTACTTC,CASSYLCNPGTGGFETQYF
-,few,TRBV11-2,TRBJ1-1,TGTGCCACTTCACCGACCGCGAGTGTGAACACTGAAGCTTTCTTT,CATSPTASVNTEAFF
TRBD2,-,TRBV3-1,TRBJ2-5,TGTGCCAGCAGCCAAGCAGTAGCGGGGGGTCCTTTCCCCCCTCAAGAGACCCAGTACTTC,CASSQAVAGGPFPPQETQYF
-,few,TRBV4-1,TRBJ2-7,TGCGCCAGCAGCCAAGGACAGACTACTCCCTACGAGCAGTACTTC,CASSQGQTTPYEQYF
-,-,TRBV6-2/TRBV6-3,TRBJ2-2,TGTGCCAGCAGCATCGGACCGAACACCGGGGAGCTGTTTTTT,CASSIGPNTGELFF